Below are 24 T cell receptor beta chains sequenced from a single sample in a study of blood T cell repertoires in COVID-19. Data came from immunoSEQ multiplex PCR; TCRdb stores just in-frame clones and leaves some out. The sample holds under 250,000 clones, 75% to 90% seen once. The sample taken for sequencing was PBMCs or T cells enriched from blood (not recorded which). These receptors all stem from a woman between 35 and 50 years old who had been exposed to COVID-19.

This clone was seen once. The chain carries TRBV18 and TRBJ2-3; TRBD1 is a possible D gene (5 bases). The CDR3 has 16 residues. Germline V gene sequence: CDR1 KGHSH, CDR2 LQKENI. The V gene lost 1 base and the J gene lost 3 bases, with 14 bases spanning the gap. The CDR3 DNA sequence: TGTGCCAGCTCACCACTTTCGTCTAGGGGTACAGATACGCAGTATTTT. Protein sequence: CASSPLSSRGTDTQYF.

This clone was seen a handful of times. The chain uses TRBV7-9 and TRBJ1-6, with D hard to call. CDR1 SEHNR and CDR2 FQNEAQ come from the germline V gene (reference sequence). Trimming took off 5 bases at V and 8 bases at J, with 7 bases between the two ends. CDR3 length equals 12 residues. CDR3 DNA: TGTGCCAGCAGCGCGGACTATTCACCCCTCCACTTT. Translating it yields CASSADYSPLHF. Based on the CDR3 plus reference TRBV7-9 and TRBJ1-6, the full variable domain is DTGVSQNPRHKITKRGQNVTFRCDPISEHNRLYWYRQTLGQGPEFLTYFQNEAQLEKSRLLSDRFSAERPKGSFSTLEIQRTEQGDSAMYLCASSADYSPLHFGNGTRLTVT.

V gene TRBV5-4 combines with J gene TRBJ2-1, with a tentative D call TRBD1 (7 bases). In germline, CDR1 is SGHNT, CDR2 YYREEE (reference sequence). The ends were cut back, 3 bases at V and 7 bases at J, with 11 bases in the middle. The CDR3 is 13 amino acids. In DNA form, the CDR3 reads TGTGCCAGCAGCTCCCCAGGGGGGAATGAGCAGTTCTTC. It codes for CASSSPGGNEQFF.

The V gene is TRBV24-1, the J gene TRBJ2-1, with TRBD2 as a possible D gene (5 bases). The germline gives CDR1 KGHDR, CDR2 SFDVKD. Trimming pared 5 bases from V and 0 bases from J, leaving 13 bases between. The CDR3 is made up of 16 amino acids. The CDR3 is CATSATSGYSYNEQFF. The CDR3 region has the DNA TGTGCCACCAGTGCTACCAGCGGTTACTCCTACAATGAGCAGTTCTTC.

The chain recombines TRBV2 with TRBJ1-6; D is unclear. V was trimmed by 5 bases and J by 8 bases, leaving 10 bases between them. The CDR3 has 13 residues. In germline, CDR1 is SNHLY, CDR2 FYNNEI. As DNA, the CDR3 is TGTGCCAGCAGTCTTCAGGCCCATTCACCCCTCCACTTT. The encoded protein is CASSLQAHSPLHF.

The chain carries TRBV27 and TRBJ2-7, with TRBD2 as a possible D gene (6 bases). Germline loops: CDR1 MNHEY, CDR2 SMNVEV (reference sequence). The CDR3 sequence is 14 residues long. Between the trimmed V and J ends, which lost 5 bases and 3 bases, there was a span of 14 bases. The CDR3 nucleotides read TGTGCCAGCAGTCGCCACTGGGACTTCTACGAGCAGTACGTC. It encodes CASSRHWDFYEQYV.

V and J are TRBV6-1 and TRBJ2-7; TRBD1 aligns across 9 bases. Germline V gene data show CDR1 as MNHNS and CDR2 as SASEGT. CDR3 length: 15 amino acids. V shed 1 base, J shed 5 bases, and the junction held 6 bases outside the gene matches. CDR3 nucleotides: TGTGCCAGCAGTGAAGTAGGGACAGGGTCTCACGAGCAGTACGTC. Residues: CASSEVGTGSHEQYV.

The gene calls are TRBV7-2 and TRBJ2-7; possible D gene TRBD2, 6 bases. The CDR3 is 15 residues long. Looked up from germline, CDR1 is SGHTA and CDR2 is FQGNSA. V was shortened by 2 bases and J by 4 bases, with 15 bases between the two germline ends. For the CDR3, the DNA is TGTGCCAGCAGCTTAATTGTGGCAGGGACTTACGAGCAGTACTTC. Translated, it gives CASSLIVAGTYEQYF.

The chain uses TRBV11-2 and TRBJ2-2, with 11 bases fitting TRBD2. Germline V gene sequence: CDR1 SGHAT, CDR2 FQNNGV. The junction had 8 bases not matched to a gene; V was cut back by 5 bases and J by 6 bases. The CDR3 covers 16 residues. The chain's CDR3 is CASSPSSGGAPGELFF. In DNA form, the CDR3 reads TGTGCCAGCAGCCCCAGTAGCGGGGGGGCCCCCGGGGAGCTGTTTTTT. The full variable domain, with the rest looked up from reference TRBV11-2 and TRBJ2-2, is EAGVAQSPRYKIIEKRQSVAFWCNPISGHATLYWYQQILGQGPKLLIQFQNNGVVDDSQLPKDRFSAERLKGVDSTLKIQPAKLEDSAVYLCASSPSSGGAPGELFFGEGSRLTVL.

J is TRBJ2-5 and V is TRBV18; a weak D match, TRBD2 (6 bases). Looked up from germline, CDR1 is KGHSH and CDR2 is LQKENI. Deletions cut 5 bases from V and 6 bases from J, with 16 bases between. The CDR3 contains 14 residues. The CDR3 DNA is TGTGCCAGCTCAACCGGGACTGGCCGGAAGACCCAGTACTTC. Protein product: CASSTGTGRKTQYF.

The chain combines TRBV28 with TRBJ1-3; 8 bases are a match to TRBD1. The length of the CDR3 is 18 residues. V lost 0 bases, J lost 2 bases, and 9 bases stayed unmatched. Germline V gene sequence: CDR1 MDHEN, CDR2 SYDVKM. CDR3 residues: CASSLWGSGTGAGNTIYF. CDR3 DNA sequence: TGTGCCAGCAGTTTATGGGGCTCCGGGACAGGAGCTGGAAACACCATATATTTT.

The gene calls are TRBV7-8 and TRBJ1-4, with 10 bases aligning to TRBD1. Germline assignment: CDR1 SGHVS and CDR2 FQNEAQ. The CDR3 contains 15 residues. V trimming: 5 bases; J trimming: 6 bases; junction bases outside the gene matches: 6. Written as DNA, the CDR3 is TGTGCCAGCAGCCTAATAGGGACAGGGGATGAAAAACTGTTTTTT. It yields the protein CASSLIGTGDEKLFF.

The CDR3 coding sequence is TGTGCCAGCAGCTTATTAGAGGGGGCGACCTACGAGCAGTACTTC. Its translation: CASSLLEGATYEQYF. The chain uses TRBV11-1 and TRBJ2-7; 7 nucleotides line up with TRBD1. V lost 2 bases, J lost 2 bases, and 6 bases stayed unmatched. This CDR3 contains 15 residues. Per germline, CDR1 SGHAT and CDR2 FQDESV (reference sequence).

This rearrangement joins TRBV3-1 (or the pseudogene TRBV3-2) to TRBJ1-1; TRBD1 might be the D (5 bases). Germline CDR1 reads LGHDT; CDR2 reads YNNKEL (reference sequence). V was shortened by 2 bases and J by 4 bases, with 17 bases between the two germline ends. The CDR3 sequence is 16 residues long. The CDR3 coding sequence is TGTGCCAGCAGCCAACCGAGGCTCAAAGGGGTCACTGAAGCTTTCTTT. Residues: CASSQPRLKGVTEAFF.

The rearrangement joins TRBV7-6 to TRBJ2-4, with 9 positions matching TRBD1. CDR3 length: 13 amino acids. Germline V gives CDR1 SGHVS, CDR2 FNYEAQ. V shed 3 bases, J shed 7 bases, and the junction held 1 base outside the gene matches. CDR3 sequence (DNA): TGTGCCAGCAGCTTGGGGACAGGGAACATTCAGTACTTC. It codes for CASSLGTGNIQYF. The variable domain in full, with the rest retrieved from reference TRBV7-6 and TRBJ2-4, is GAGVSQSPRYKVTKRGQDVALRCDPISGHVSLYWYRQALGQGPEFLTYFNYEAQQDKSGLPNDRFSAERPEGSISTLTIQRTEQRDSAMYRCASSLGTGNIQYFGAGTRLSVL.

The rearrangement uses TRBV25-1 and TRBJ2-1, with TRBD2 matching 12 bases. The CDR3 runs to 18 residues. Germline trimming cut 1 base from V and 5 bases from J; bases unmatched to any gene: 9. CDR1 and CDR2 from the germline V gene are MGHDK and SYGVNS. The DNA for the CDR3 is TGTGCCAGCAGTGAATTGGTTCCTAGCGGGAGGGGAAACAATGAGCAGTTCTTC. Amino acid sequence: CASSELVPSGRGNNEQFF.

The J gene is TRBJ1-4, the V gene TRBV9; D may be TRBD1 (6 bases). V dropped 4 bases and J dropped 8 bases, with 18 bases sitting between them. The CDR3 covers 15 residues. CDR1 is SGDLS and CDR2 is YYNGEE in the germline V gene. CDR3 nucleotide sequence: TGTGCCAGCAGCACACAGGGAGCGTTAGGCGAAAAACTGTTTTTT. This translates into CASSTQGALGEKLFF.

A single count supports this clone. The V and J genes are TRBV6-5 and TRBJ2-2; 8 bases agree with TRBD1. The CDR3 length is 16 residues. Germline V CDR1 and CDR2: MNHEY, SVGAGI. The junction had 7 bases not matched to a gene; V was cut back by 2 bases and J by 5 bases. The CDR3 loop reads CASSYNRGSGTGELFF. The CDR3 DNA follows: TGTGCCAGCAGTTACAACAGGGGGAGCGGAACCGGGGAGCTGTTTTTT.

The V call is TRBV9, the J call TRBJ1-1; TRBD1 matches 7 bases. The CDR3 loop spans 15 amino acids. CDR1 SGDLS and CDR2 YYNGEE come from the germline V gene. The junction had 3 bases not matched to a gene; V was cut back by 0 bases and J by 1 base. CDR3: CASSVGGTANTEAFF. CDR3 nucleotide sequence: TGTGCCAGCAGCGTAGGGGGGACAGCGAACACTGAAGCTTTCTTT.

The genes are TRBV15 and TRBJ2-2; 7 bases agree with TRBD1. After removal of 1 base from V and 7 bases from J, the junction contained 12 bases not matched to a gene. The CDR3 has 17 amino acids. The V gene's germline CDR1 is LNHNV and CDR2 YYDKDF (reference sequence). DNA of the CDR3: TGTGCCACCAGCAGAGCTCTGACAGGGTCGGCTGTCGGGGAGCTGTTTTTT. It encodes CATSRALTGSAVGELFF.

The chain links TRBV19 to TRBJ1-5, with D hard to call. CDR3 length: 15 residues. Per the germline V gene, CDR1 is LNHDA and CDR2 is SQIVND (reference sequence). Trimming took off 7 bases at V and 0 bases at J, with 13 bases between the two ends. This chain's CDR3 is CASIWTVNSNQPQHF. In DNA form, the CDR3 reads TGTGCCAGTATATGGACTGTTAATAGCAATCAGCCCCAGCATTTT. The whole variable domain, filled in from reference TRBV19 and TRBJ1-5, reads DGGITQSPKYLFRKEGQNVTLSCEQNLNHDAMYWYRQDPGQGLRLIYYSQIVNDFQKGDIAEGYSVSREKKESFPLTVTSAQKNPTAFYLCASIWTVNSNQPQHFGDGTRLSIL.

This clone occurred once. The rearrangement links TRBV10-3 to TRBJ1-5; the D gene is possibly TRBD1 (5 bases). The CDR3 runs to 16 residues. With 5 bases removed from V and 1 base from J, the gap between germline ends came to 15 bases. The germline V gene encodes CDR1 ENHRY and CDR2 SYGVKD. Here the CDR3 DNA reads TGTGCCATCAGTTCAGGCAGGGTTGGGAGCAATCAGCCCCAGCATTTT. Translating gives CAISSGRVGSNQPQHF.

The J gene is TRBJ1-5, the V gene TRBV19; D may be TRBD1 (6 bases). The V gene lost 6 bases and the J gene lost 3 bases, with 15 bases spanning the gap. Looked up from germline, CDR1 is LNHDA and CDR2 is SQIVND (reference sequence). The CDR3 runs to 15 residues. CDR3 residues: CASRTRGGPNQPQHF. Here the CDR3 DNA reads TGTGCCAGTAGGACTCGGGGGGGGCCCAATCAGCCCCAGCATTTT.

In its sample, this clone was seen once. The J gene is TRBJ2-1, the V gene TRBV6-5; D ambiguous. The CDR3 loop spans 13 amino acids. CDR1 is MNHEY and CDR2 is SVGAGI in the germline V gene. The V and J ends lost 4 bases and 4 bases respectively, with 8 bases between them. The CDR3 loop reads CASSSGVYNEQFF. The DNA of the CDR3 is TGTGCCAGCAGTTCCGGAGTATACAATGAGCAGTTCTTC.